This T cell receptor (beta chain) came from a study of PD-L1 blockade in urothelial cancer. Some clones are missing from TCRdb's copy, which holds only in-frame ones; the method was immunoSEQ multiplex PCR. The repertoire holds 68,000 or so clones, with 80% to 90% as singletons. The time point here: pretreatment peripheral blood. This TCR was recovered from a man in his 70s with urothelial cancer. The specimen was PBMCs, collected around atezolizumab (anti-PD-L1) treatment.

CDR3 residues: CASSWTGGETQYF. The CDR3 DNA follows: TGTGCCAGCAGTTGGACAGGGGGAGAGACCCAGTACTTC. V and J are TRBV6-5 and TRBJ2-5; 10 nucleotides line up with TRBD1. From germline, CDR1 is MNHEY and CDR2 SVGAGI. This CDR3 has 13 amino acids. The V and J ends lost 4 bases and 4 bases, in that order; junction bases with no gene match: 0.